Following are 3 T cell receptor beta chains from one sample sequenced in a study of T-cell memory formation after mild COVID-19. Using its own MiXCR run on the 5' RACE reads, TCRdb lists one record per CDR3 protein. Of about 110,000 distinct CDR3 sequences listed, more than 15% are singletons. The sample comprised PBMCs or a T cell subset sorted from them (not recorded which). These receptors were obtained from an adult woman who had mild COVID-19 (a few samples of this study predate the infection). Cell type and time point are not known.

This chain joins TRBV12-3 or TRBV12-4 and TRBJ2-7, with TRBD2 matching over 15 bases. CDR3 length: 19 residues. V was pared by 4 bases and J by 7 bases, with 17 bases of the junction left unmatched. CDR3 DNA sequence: TGTGCCAGCAGTTCGGCTGGACTAGCGGGGGGGCCTCTTCGAGTTGAGCAGTACTTC. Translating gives CASSSAGLAGGPLRVEQYF.

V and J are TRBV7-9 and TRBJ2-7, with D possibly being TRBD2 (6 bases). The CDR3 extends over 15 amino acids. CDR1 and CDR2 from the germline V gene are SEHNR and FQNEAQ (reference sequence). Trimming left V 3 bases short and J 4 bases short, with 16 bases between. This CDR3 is CASSLAEGSLYEQYF. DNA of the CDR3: TGTGCCAGCAGCTTGGCGGAGGGTAGCCTGTACGAGCAGTACTTC.

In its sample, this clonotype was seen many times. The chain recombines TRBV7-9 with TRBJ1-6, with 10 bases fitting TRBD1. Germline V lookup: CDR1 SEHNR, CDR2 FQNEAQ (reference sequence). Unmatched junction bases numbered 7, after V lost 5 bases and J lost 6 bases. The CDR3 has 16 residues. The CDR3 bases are TGTGCCAGCAGCCTTCCCGGGACAGGGGTTAATTCACCCCTCCACTTT. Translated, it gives CASSLPGTGVNSPLHF.